This TCR beta chain appears in the sequencing data of a study of blood T cell repertoires in COVID-19. About the study: Whether acute or convalescent, the COVID-19 samples came from the United States, Italy and Spain. The cDNA or gDNA used as material had been derived from T cells, B-cell-depleted T cells, or PBMCs.

CDR3 length equals 16 residues. In germline, CDR1 is MDHEN, CDR2 SYDVKM. Trimming stripped 5 bases from V and 8 bases from J, with 19 bases between. Per the authors' pipeline: It was from reference gene primer amplification that nucleated cell counts were estimated. TCRdb's table, derived via immunoSEQ multiplex PCR, lists solely in-frame clones and lacks some. The V and J calls and clone size were taken over from that table, and D and trimming were inferred from the DNA. In the table there are some 96,000 clones, 75% to 90% of which are singletons. The sequencing input was peripheral blood. V and J are TRBV28 and TRBJ1-6; TRBD1 might be the D (6 bases). The clonotype was recovered from a human donor in a cohort sampled during active COVID-19. This CDR3 is CASSLPPTGTYSPLHF. CDR3 DNA: TGTGCCAGCAGTCTCCCACCGACAGGAACTTATTCACCCCTCCACTTT.